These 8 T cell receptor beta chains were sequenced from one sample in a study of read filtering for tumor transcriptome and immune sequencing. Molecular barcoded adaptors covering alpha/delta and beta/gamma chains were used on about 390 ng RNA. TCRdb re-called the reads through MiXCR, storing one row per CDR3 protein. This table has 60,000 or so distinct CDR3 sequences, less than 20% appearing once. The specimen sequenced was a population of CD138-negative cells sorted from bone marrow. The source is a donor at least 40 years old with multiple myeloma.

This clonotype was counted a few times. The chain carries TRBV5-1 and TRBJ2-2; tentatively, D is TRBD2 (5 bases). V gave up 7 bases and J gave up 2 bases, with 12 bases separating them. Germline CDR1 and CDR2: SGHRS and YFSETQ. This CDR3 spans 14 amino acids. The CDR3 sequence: CASWSGLNTGELFF. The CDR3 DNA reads TGCGCCAGCTGGAGCGGACTTAACACCGGGGAGCTGTTTTTT.

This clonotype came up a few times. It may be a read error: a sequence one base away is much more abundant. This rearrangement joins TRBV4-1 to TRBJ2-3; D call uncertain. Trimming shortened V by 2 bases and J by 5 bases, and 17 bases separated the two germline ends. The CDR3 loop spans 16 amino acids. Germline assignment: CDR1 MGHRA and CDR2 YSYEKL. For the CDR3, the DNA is TGCGCCAGCAGCCAAACCCTAAGAGCGTCGGGAGATACGCAGTATTTT. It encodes CASSQTLRASGDTQYF.

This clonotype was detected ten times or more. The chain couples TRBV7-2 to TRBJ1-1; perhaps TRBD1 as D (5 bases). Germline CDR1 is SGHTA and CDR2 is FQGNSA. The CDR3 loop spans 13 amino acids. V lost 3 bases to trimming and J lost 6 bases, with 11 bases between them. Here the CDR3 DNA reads TGTGCCAGCAGCTTTCCCAGGGTAGCTGAAGCTTTCTTT. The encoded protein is CASSFPRVAEAFF.

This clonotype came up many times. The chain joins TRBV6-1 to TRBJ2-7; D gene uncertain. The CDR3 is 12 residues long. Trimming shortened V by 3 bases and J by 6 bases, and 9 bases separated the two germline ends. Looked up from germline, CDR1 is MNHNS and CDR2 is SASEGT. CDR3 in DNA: TGTGCCAGCAGTGAGCCCCCGGGCGAGCAGTACTTC. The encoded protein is CASSEPPGEQYF.

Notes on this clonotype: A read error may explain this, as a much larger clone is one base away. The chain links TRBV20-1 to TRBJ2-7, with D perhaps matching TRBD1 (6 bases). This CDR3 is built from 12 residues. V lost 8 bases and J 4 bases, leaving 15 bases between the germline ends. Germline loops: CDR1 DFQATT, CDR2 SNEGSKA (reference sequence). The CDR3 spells CSSRNRVYEQYF. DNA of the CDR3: TGCAGTTCTCGAAACAGGGTTTACGAGCAGTACTTC.

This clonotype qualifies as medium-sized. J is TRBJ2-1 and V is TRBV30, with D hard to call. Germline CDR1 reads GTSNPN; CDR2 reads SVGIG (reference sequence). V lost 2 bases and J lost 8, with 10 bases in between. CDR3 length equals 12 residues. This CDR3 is CAWSIGYDEQFF. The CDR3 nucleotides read TGTGCCTGGAGTATAGGGTATGATGAGCAGTTCTTC.

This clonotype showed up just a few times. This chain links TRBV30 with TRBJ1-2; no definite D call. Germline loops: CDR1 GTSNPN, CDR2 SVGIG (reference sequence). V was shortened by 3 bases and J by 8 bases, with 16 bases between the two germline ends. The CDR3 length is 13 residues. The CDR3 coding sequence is TGTGCCTGGAGGAGTGAGCGGTCCGGAGGCTACACCTTC. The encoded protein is CAWRSERSGGYTF.

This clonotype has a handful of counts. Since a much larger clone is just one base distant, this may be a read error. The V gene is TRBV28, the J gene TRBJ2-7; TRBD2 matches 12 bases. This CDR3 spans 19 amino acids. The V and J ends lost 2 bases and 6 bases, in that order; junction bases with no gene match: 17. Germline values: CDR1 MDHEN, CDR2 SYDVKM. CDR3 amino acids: CASSLPLGLAGIQTCEQYF. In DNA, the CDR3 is TGTGCCAGCAGTTTACCGTTAGGACTAGCGGGGATACAAACCTGCGAGCAGTACTTC.